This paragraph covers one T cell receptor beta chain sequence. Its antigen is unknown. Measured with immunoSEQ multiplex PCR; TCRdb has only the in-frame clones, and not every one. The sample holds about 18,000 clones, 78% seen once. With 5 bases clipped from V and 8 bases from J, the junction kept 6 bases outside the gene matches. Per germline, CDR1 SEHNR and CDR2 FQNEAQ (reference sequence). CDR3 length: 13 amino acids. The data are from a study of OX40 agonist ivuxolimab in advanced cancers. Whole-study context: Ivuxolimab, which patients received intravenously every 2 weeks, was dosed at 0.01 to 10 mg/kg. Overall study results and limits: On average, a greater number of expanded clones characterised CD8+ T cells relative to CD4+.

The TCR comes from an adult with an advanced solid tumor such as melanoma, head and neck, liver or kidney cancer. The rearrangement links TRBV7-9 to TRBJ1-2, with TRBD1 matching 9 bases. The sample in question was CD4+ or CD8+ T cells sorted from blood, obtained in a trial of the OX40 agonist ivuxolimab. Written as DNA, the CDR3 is TGTGCCAGCAGCCGGGACAGGGAATGGGGCTACACCTTC. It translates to CASSRDREWGYTF.